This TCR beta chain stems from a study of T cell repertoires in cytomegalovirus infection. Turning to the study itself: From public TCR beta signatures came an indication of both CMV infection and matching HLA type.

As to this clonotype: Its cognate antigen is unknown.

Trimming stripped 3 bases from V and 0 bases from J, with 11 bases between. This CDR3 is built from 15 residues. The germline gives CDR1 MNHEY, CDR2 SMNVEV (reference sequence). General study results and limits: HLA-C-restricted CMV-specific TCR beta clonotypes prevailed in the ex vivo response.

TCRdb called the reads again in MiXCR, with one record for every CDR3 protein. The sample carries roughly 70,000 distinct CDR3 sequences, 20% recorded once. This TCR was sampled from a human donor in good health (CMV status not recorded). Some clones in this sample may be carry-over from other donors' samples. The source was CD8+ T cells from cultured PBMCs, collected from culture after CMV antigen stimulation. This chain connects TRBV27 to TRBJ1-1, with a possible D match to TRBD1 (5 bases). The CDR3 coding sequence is TGTGCCAGCAGTTTCTCCCGGGGGGTGAACACTGAAGCTTTCTTT. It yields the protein CASSFSRGVNTEAFF.